This TCR beta chain was recovered during a study of blood T cell repertoires in COVID-19. Overall study: Acute-phase and convalescent COVID-19 samples originated in the United States, Italy and Spain. T cells, B-cell-depleted T cells, or PBMCs provided the cDNA or gDNA that served as material.

This CDR3 comprises 16 residues. J lost 5 bases, V lost 3 bases, and 9 bases had no gene match. Germline CDR1 and CDR2: ENHRY and SYGVKD. How the authors handled the data: Using reference gene primer amplification, nucleated cell counts were estimated. TCRdb's copy holds only in-frame clones and misses some; the assay was immunoSEQ multiplex PCR. The V and J calls and clone size are taken from that table; D and trimming were inferred from the DNA. The sample has about 150,000 clones; 91% are singletons. The V and J genes are TRBV10-3 and TRBJ2-5; 10 positions match TRBD2. This clonotype originated in a man aged 50 to 60 with acute or convalescent COVID-19. The sequenced sample consisted of peripheral blood. CDR3 sequence reads: CAISDPLAGASETQYF. As DNA, the CDR3 is TGTGCCATCAGTGACCCCCTAGCGGGGGCTAGCGAGACCCAGTACTTC.